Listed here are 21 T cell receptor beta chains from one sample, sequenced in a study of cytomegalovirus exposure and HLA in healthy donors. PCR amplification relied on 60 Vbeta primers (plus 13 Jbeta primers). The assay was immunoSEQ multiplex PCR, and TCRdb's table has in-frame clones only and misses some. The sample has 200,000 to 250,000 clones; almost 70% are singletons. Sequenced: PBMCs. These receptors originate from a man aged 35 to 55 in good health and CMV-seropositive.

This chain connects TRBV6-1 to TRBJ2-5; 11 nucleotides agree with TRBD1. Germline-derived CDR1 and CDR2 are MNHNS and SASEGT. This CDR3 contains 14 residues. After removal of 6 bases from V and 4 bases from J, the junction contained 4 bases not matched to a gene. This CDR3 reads CASRWTGGRETQYF. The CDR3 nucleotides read TGTGCCAGCAGGTGGACAGGGGGCAGAGAGACCCAGTACTTC.

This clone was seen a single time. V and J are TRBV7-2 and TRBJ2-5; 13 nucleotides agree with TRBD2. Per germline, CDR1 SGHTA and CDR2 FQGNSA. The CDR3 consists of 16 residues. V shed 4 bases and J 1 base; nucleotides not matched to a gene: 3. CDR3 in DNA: TGTGCCAGCAGCTCCCGGACTAGCGGGGGCCAAGAGACCCAGTACTTC. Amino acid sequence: CASSSRTSGGQETQYF.

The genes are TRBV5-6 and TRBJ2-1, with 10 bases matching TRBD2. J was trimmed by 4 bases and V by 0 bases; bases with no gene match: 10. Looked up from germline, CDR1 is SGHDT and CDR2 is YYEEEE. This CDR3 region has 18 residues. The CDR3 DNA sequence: TGTGCCAGCAGCTTGGAGGTTAGCGGGGGGACATTTTACAATGAGCAGTTCTTC. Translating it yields CASSLEVSGGTFYNEQFF.

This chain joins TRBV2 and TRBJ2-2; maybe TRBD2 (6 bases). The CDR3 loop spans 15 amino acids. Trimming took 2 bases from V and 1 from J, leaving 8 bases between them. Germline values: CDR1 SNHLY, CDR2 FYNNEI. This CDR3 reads CASSEMRGNTGELFF. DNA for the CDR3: TGTGCCAGCAGTGAAATGCGGGGGAACACCGGGGAGCTGTTTTTT. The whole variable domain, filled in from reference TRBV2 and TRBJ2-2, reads EPEVTQTPSHQVTQMGQEVILRCVPISNHLYFYWYRQILGQKVEFLVSFYNNEISEKSEIFDDQFSVERPDGSNFTLKIRSTKLEDSAMYFCASSEMRGNTGELFFGEGSRLTVL.

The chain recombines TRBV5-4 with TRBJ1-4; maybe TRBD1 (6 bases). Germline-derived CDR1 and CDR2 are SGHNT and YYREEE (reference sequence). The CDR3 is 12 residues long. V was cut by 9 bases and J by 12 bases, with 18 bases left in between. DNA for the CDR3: TGTGCCATTTCCCCGGATTCAGGGGAACTGTTTTTT. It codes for CAISPDSGELFF.

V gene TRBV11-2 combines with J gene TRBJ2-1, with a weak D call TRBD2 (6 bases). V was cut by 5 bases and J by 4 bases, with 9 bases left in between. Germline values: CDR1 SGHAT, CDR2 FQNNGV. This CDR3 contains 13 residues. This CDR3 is CASSRRGYNEQFF. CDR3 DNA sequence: TGTGCCAGCAGCAGACGGGGGTACAATGAGCAGTTCTTC. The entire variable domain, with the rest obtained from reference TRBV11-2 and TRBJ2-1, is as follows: EAGVAQSPRYKIIEKRQSVAFWCNPISGHATLYWYQQILGQGPKLLIQFQNNGVVDDSQLPKDRFSAERLKGVDSTLKIQPAKLEDSAVYLCASSRRGYNEQFFGPGTRLTVL.

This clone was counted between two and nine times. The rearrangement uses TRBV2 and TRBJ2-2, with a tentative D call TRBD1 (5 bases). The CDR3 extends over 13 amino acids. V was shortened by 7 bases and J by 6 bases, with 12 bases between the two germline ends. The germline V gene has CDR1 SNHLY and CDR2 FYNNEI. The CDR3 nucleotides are TGTGCCAGCAACCAGGGTGGATCCGGGGAGCTGTTTTTT. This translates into CASNQGGSGELFF.

The CDR3, as DNA: TGCGCCAGCAGCCAAGATGTAAATTCACCCCTCCACTTT. As protein: CASSQDVNSPLHF. The J gene is TRBJ1-6, the V gene TRBV4-1; D is unresolved. Trimming left V 0 bases short and J 7 bases short, with 4 bases between. Germline CDR1 MGHRA, CDR2 YSYEKL. The CDR3 is 13 residues long.

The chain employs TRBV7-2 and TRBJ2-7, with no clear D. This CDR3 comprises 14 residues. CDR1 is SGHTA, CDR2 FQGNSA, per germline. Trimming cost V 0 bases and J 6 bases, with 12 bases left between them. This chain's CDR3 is CASSLAPYTAEQYF. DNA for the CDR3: TGTGCCAGCAGCTTAGCCCCGTACACCGCCGAGCAGTACTTC.

The CDR3 here is CASSGRGTGPDTQYF. CDR3 nucleotide sequence: TGTGCCAGCAGCGGGAGAGGGACAGGTCCAGATACGCAGTATTTT. The chain has TRBV11-2 and TRBJ2-3, with 8 nucleotides matching TRBD1. From germline, CDR1 is SGHAT and CDR2 FQNNGV. The CDR3 length is 15 residues. The ends lost 5 bases at V and 4 bases at J; junction bases unmatched: 8.

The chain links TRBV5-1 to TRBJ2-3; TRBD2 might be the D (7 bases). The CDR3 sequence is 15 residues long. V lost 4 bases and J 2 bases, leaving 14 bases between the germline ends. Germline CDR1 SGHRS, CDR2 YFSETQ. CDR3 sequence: CASSEDGGHTDTQYF. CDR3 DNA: TGCGCCAGCAGCGAGGACGGGGGGCACACAGATACGCAGTATTTT.

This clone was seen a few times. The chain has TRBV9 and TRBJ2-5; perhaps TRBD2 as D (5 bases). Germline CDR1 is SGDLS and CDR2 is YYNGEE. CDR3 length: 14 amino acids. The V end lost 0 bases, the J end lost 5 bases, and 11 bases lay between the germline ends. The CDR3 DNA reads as TGTGCCAGCAGCGTAGGTCGGAGGAGGGAGACCCAGTACTTC. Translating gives CASSVGRRRETQYF.

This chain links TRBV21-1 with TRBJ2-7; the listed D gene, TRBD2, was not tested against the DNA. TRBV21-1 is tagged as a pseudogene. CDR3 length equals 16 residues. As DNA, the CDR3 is TGTGCCAGCAGCAAAGCGCATAGGAGGCACTCCTACGAGCAGTACTTC. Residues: CASSKAHRRHSYEQYF.

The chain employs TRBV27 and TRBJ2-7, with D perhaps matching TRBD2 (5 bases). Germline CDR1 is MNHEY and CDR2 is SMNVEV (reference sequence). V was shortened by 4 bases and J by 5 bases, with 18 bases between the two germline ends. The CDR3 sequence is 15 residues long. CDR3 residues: CASSWTGPLANEQYF. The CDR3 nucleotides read TGTGCCAGCAGTTGGACCGGGCCCCTAGCCAACGAGCAGTACTTC.

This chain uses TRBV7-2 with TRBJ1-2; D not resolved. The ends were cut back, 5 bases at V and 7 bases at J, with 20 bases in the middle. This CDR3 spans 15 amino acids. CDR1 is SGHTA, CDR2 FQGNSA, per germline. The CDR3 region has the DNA TGTGCCAGCAGCCAGAATGGAGAGGCAGGAGGTGGCTACACCTTC. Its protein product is CASSQNGEAGGGYTF.

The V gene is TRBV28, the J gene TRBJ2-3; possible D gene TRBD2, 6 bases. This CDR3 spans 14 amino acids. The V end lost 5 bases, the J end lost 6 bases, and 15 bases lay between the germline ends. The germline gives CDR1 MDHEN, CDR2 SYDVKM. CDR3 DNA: TGTGCCAGCAGTCCCCTTAGCGGCCAGGATACGCAGTATTTT. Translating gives CASSPLSGQDTQYF. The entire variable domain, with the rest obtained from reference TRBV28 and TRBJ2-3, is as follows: DVKVTQSSRYLVKRTGEKVFLECVQDMDHENMFWYRQDPGLGLRLIYFSYDVKMKEKGDIPEGYSVSREKKERFSLILESASTNQTSMYLCASSPLSGQDTQYFGPGTRLTVL.

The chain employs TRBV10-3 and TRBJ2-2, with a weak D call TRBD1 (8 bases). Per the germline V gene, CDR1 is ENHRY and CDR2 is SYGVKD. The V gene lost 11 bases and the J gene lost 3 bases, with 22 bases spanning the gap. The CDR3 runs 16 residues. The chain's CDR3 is CAARGYRGRDTGELFF. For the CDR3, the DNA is TGTGCCGCGAGAGGGTACAGGGGGAGGGACACCGGGGAGCTGTTTTTT.

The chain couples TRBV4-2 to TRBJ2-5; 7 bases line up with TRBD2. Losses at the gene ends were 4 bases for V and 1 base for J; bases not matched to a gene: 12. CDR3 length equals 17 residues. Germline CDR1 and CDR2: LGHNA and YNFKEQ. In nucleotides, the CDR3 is TGTGCCAGCAGCCTAGAGAGTCCGGGGACTACCCAAGAGACCCAGTACTTC. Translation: CASSLESPGTTQETQYF.

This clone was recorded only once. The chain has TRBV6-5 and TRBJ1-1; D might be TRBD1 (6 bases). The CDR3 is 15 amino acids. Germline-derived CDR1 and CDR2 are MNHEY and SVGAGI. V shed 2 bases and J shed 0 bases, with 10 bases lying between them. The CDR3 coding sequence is TGTGCCAGCAGTTACCCGGGGGGGCTGAACACTGAAGCTTTCTTT. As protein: CASSYPGGLNTEAFF.

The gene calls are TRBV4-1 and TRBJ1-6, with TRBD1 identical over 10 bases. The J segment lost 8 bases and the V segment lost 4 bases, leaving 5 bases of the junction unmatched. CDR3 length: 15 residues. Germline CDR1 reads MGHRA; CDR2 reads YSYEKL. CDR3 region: CASSPTDRGDSPLHF. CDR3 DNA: TGCGCCAGCAGCCCTACGGACAGGGGGGATTCACCCCTCCACTTT.

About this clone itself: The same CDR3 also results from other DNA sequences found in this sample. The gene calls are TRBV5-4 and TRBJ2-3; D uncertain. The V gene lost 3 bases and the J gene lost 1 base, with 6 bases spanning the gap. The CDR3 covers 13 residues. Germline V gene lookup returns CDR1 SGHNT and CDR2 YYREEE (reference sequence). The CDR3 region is CASSCQGTDTQYF. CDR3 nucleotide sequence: TGTGCCAGCAGCTGCCAGGGCACAGATACGCAGTATTTT.